These 8 T cell receptor beta chains originate from one sample sequenced in a study of response to subunit inactivated influenza vaccine (dated by TCRdb to the late 2010s). Libraries came from RT-PCR. Sequencing used an Illumina HiSeq 2500. The public reads were run again by TCRdb, first through fastp at Q25 and then through MiXCR, and only productive beta chains were kept. Each entry merges the rows of one CDR3 protein and shows their most common DNA and genes. Recorded for this sample are 610,000 or so distinct CDR3 sequences; 14% of them occurred a single time. The ten biggest clones cover over 8.5% of the sample. This specimen was PBMCs from blood, taken 11 to 12 days after vaccination. These receptors were obtained from a man between 45 and 60 years old who received an inactivated influenza vaccine. Donor details come from another sample of the same person, matched by shared clones.

V is TRBV27 and J is TRBJ2-5; D not resolved. The V end lost 3 bases, the J end lost 5 bases, and 10 bases lay between the germline ends. Germline V CDR1 and CDR2: MNHEY, SMNVEV (reference sequence). The CDR3 is 13 residues long. CDR3 sequence reads: CASSFGVYETQYF. The DNA of the CDR3 is TGTGCCAGCAGTTTTGGGGTCTACGAGACCCAGTACTTC.

In its sample, this clonotype was seen a few times. The rearrangement joins TRBV6-2 or TRBV6-3 to TRBJ1-4; D is ambiguous. The germline V and J ends were trimmed by 3 bases and 5 bases, with 10 bases remaining between them. The CDR3 runs to 14 residues. CDR1 is MNHEY and CDR2 is SVGEGT in the germline V gene. For the CDR3, the DNA is TGTGCCAGCAGTTATCCCGTCGGAAATGAAAAACTGTTTTTT. This sequence encodes CASSYPVGNEKLFF.

This clonotype was seen ten or more times. The chain recombines TRBV12-3 or TRBV12-4 with TRBJ1-6; 9 bases align to TRBD1. This CDR3 is built from 14 residues. The V segment lost 4 bases and the J segment 7 bases; nucleotides outside the gene matches: 2. The CDR3 is CASSSGTGNSPLHF. Written as DNA, the CDR3 is TGTGCCAGCAGTTCCGGGACAGGGAATTCACCCCTCCACTTT.

This clonotype appeared a few times. The chain couples TRBV30 to TRBJ2-7, with 9 bases aligning to TRBD1. Germline CDR1 GTSNPN, CDR2 SVGIG (reference sequence). J gave up 3 bases and V 0 bases, and 0 bases lay outside the gene matches. The CDR3 has 13 residues. The CDR3 sequence is CAWSVGQGYEQYF. The CDR3 nucleotides read TGTGCCTGGAGTGTGGGACAGGGCTACGAGCAGTACTTC.

This clonotype was seen many times. The chain is built from TRBV5-1 and TRBJ2-5; TRBD1 matches at 10 bases. This CDR3 is built from 15 residues. The germline gives CDR1 SGHRS, CDR2 YFSETQ. After removal of 0 bases from V and 3 bases from J, the junction contained 2 bases not matched to a gene. CDR3 loop: CASSLEGTGEETQYF. CDR3 DNA sequence: TGCGCCAGCAGCTTGGAAGGGACAGGGGAAGAGACCCAGTACTTC. Supplemented by reference TRBV5-1 and TRBJ2-5, the full variable domain reads KAGVTQTPRYLIKTRGQQVTLSCSPISGHRSVSWYQQTPGQGLQFLFEYFSETQRNKGNFPGRFSGRQFSNSRSEMNVSTLELGDSALYLCASSLEGTGEETQYFGPGTRLLVL.

This clonotype showed up many times. The chain carries TRBV3-1 and TRBJ2-3; TRBD1 or TRBD2 may be the D gene (6 bases each). This CDR3 spans 21 amino acids. The germline gives CDR1 LGHDT, CDR2 YNNKEL (reference sequence). V was trimmed by 4 bases and J by 6 bases, leaving 35 bases between them. CDR3 sequence (DNA): TGTGCCAGCAGCCGTAAAAAGGCTTCGCTGGCACAGGGAGGATCACCGGATACGCAGTATTTT. Translating gives CASSRKKASLAQGGSPDTQYF.

The sample holds many counts of this clonotype. The chain carries TRBV14 and TRBJ2-6, with 7 bases matching TRBD1. V shed 1 base, J shed 4 bases, and the junction held 10 bases outside the gene matches. This CDR3 is built from 18 residues. Germline-derived CDR1 and CDR2 are SGHDN and FVKESK. The CDR3 nucleotides are TGTGCCAGCAGCCAAGTGAGGGACAGCCGTTGGGGGGCCAACGTCCTGACTTTC. Amino acid sequence: CASSQVRDSRWGANVLTF.

A few counts support this clonotype. V gene TRBV7-9 combines with J gene TRBJ2-7, with D maybe TRBD2 (6 bases). The germline V gene has CDR1 SEHNR and CDR2 FQNEAQ (reference sequence). The CDR3 runs 12 residues. V lost 1 base, J lost 9 bases, and 10 bases lay in between. The CDR3: CASSLVGGRQYF. CDR3 nucleotides: TGTGCCAGCAGCTTAGTGGGGGGACGGCAGTACTTC.